The entry that follows covers one T cell receptor beta chain sequence. This sample was included in a study of blood T cell repertoires in COVID-19. As for the study in general: The United States, Italy and Spain provided the acute and convalescent COVID-19 samples. In each case, the material was cDNA or gDNA derived from T cells, B-cell-depleted T cells, or PBMCs.

The repertoire was sequenced with immunoSEQ multiplex PCR; TCRdb's copy has only in-frame clones and lacks some. In the table there are over 250,000 clones, approximately 91% of which are singletons. Participants spanned ages about 18 to 95 years and resided in roughly 22 US areas. This TCR derives from a woman aged 25 to 45 who had recovered from COVID-19. The specimen sequenced was PBMCs or T cells enriched from blood (not recorded which).

The CDR3 here is CASSYSRNGEKLFF. CDR3 nucleotides: TGTGCCAGCAGTTATTCACGTAACGGTGAAAAACTGTTTTTT. The rearrangement links TRBV6-5 to TRBJ1-4; D not resolved. The CDR3 contains 14 residues. Trimming cost V 3 bases and J 7 bases, with 12 bases left between them. Germline V gene sequence: CDR1 MNHEY, CDR2 SVGAGI.